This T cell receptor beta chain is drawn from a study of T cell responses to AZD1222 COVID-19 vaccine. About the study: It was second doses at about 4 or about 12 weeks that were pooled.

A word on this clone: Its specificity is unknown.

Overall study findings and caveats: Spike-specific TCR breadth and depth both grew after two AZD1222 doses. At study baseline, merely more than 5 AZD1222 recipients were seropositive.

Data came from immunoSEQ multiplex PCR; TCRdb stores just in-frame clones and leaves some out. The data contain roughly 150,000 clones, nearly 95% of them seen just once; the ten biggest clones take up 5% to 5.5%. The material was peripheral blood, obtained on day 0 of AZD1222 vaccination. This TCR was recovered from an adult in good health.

CDR3 bases: TGTGCCAGCAGCTTTATAGCGGGAAGCATCCAAGAGACCCAGTACTTC. This codes for CASSFIAGSIQETQYF. The J gene is TRBJ2-5, the V gene TRBV5-6; 8 nucleotides match TRBD2. The CDR3 consists of 16 residues. J was trimmed by 1 base and V by 2 bases; bases with no gene match: 7. The germline gives CDR1 SGHDT, CDR2 YYEEEE.